This TCR beta chain was captured by sequencing in a study of cytomegalovirus exposure and HLA in healthy donors. Study findings and constraints: A likely sequencing artifact accounted for one observed cluster of highly shared sequence variants.

As regards this clone: Its target is not known.

Germline V lookup: CDR1 MGHRA, CDR2 YSYEKL. The CDR3 length is 16 residues. Trimming shortened V by 2 bases and J by 2 bases, and 16 bases separated the two germline ends. The PCR had 60 Vbeta and 13 Jbeta primers. Libraries were prepared by immunoSEQ multiplex PCR; TCRdb keeps only in-frame clonotypes and omits some of them. The sample has under 65,000 clones, less than 85% seen once. Sequences were obtained from PBMCs. This TCR came from a man between 25 and 39 years old in good health and CMV-seropositive. The rearrangement links TRBV4-1 to TRBJ2-7, with D perhaps matching TRBD1 (7 bases). Here the CDR3 reads CASSQREDRLAYEQYF. DNA for the CDR3: TGCGCCAGCAGCCAAAGGGAGGACAGGCTAGCCTACGAGCAGTACTTC.